The clone carrying this T cell receptor beta chain was seen more than once but under ten times. What it binds is unknown. This sample is part of a study of cytomegalovirus exposure and HLA in healthy donors. General study points: When analyzed later, the rates of TCR association showed variation by HLA locus, with DRB1 the most and HLA-C the fewest. A later analysis appeared to link common viral pathogens to several of the most significant clusters. TCR beta V- and J-gene trimming, according to a later analysis, was linked to a missense DCLRE1C variant.

Amplification used 60 Vbeta primers and 13 Jbeta primers. Data came from immunoSEQ multiplex PCR; TCRdb stores just in-frame clones and leaves some out. The repertoire includes approximately 130,000 clones, roughly 60% of them detected once, and 2.4% sits in the top ten. The specimen sequenced was PBMCs. This TCR was sampled from a woman between 40 and 50 years old in good health and CMV-seronegative.

In nucleotides, the CDR3 is TGTGCCATTTTAGACAGGGAACTGCTGAACACTGAAGCTTTCTTT. Translated: CAILDRELLNTEAFF. The chain recombines TRBV28 with TRBJ1-1; TRBD1 matches at 7 bases. The CDR3 consists of 15 residues. Germline CDR1 MDHEN, CDR2 SYDVKM. V shed 10 bases and J 0 bases; nucleotides not matched to a gene: 11.